The T cell receptor beta chain described here comes from a study of regulatory T cells in long-lasting Graves disease. CDR3 regions were amplified by Arm-PCR using iRepertoire HTBI primers to build TCR beta libraries. One entry per CDR3 protein, called by TCRdb with MiXCR from the multiplex PCR reads. The data contain 560,000 or so distinct CDR3 sequences, 16% of them seen just once; the ten biggest clones take up around 12%. The time point was: newly diagnosed GD, antithyroid drugs for less than 3 months. From PBMCs, RNA was extracted and then used to make the TCR library. In each case, Graves' disease was diagnosed per American Thyroid Association guidelines. This clonotype was recorded many times. The antigen remains undetermined. Study-wide results and limits: TRBV28, TRBJ1-2 and TRBJ2-5 were segments that persistent disease favored.

From germline, CDR1 is ENHRY and CDR2 SYGVKD. V lost 7 bases to trimming and J lost 6 bases; unmatched junction nucleotides: 13. The length of the CDR3 is 16 residues. These data were likewise used in another study, on T cells in Graves' hyperthyroidism and ophthalmopathy.

The chain combines TRBV10-3 with TRBJ2-3; 10 bases map to TRBD2. This sample comprised peripheral blood mononuclear cells (PBMCs), obtained at new diagnosis, from a patient treated with antithyroid drugs. The clonotype comes from a man aged 18 to 30 with Graves disease. The CDR3 region has the DNA TGTGCCATCATCTTGGGACTAGCGTCCCCCTTGGATACGCAGTATTTT. This sequence encodes CAIILGLASPLDTQYF.